The clone carrying this T cell receptor beta chain was seen a handful of times. Germline CDR1 is PRHDT and CDR2 is FYEKMQ (reference sequence). The CDR3 has 15 amino acids. V shed 5 bases and J shed 0 bases, with 14 bases lying between them. The method was immunoSEQ multiplex PCR; TCRdb's version includes in-frame clones alone and lacks a portion of them. Of about 56,000 clones listed, around 84% are singletons. The sample originates from a study of PD-L1 blockade in urothelial cancer. Looking at the study overall: Patients commenced intravenous atezolizumab, 1,200 mg every 3 weeks, in 2014. Blood was tested 3 weeks (second dose) and 6 weeks into treatment. From 0 to 3 prior chemotherapy regimens had been given to the patients.

There were between 1 and 8 samples from each patient, taken pretreatment and on-treatment. This rearrangement joins TRBV13 to TRBJ2-7, with a tentative D call TRBD2 (5 bases). This material consisted of PBMCs, taken around atezolizumab (anti-PD-L1) treatment. This receptor was identified in a man aged 50 or older with urothelial cancer. Written as DNA, the CDR3 is TGTGCCAGCAGCCTTAGCGCCTCCAGCTCCTACGAGCAGTACTTC. This translates into CASSLSASSSYEQYF.